What follows are 22 T cell receptor beta chains derived from one specimen sequenced in a study of CD8+CD57+ T cells in acquired aplastic anemia. Patients included in sequencing had previously demonstrated CD8+CD57+ cell expansion by flow cytometry. Genomic DNA, the template, was used for profiling of the TCR beta VDJ and CDR3. TCRdb fed the reads into MiXCR, producing one record per CDR3 protein. The table lists about 160,000 distinct CDR3 sequences, around 50% of them singletons, with approximately 3% in the top ten. Sequencing was carried out using sorted CD4+, CD8+, or CD8+CD57+ T cells (not recorded which) from PBMCs. Every receptor here comes from a human donor with aplastic anemia.

This clonotype has only a few counts. This chain links TRBV6-5 with TRBJ1-2; D is ambiguous. This CDR3 has 16 amino acids. Trimming left V 3 bases short and J 8 bases short, with 22 bases between. The germline V gene has CDR1 MNHEY and CDR2 SVGAGI. The CDR3 spells CASSYDTGSSLGGYTF. The CDR3 nucleotides are TGTGCCAGCAGTTATGATACGGGCAGCAGTCTAGGAGGCTACACCTTC.

At least ten counts were recorded for this clonotype. This chain links TRBV6-5 with TRBJ1-2; no reliable D call. The V and J ends lost 6 bases and 6 bases respectively, with 14 bases between them. This CDR3 has 13 amino acids. Germline V gene lookup returns CDR1 MNHEY and CDR2 SVGAGI. For the CDR3, the DNA is TGTGCCAGCAGGGAGAACGGGATAGATGGCTACACCTTC. It specifies CASRENGIDGYTF.

The chain joins TRBV20-1 to TRBJ1-1, with D perhaps TRBD1 (5 bases). Trimming took off 6 bases at V and 7 bases at J, with 12 bases between the two ends. Germline lookup yields CDR1 DFQATT and CDR2 SNEGSKA (reference sequence). This CDR3 spans 11 amino acids. The CDR3 bases are TGCAGTGCAAGGTGGGGGGTTGAAGCTTTCTTT. Its translation is CSARWGVEAFF.

This clonotype has ten or more counts. The DNA for the CDR3 is TGCGCCAGCAGCTGGGCGGGGGAGGGCCGCGAGCAGTACTTC. Its translation is CASSWAGEGREQYF. This chain links TRBV5-1 with TRBJ2-7; 7 bases map to TRBD2. Trimming at V came to 3 bases and at J to 6 bases, leaving 9 bases not matched to a gene. The CDR3 runs 14 residues. The germline V gene encodes CDR1 SGHRS and CDR2 YFSETQ.

There are many counts of this clonotype. CDR3 DNA sequence: TGTGCCAGCAGTCGGGACAGGGCTCCCAGCTCCTACGAGCAGTACTTC. It codes for CASSRDRAPSSYEQYF. This chain joins TRBV12-3 or TRBV12-4 and TRBJ2-7, with 9 bases matching TRBD1. Germline trimming cut 5 bases from V and 0 bases from J; bases unmatched to any gene: 8. The CDR3 spans 16 residues.

This clonotype was observed a handful of times. The chain combines TRBV5-4 with TRBJ1-6; D remains unclear. This CDR3 is built from 15 residues. Trimming left V 0 bases short and J 6 bases short, with 10 bases between. Germline loops: CDR1 SGHNT, CDR2 YYREEE (reference sequence). Written as DNA, the CDR3 is TGTGCCAGCAGCTTGGGAGGGTACGGTAATTCACCCCTCCACTTT. This sequence encodes CASSLGGYGNSPLHF. Drawing the rest from reference TRBV5-4 and TRBJ1-6, the complete variable domain is ETGVTQSPTHLIKTRGQQVTLRCSSQSGHNTVSWYQQALGQGPQFIFQYYREEENGRGNFPPRFSGLQFPNYSSELNVNALELDDSALYLCASSLGGYGNSPLHFGNGTRLTVT.

Only one count was recorded for this clonotype. This chain uses TRBV7-8 with TRBJ2-7; 8 bases are a match to TRBD1. CDR3 size: 13 residues. With 1 base clipped from V and 7 bases from J, the junction kept 3 bases outside the gene matches. The V gene's germline CDR1 is SGHVS and CDR2 FQNEAQ. CDR3 protein: CASSLVRTGEQYF. CDR3 DNA: TGTGCCAGCAGCTTAGTGAGGACAGGGGAGCAGTACTTC.

As regards this clonotype: This sequence may be a read error, since a much larger clone differs from it by one base. V and J are TRBV20-1 and TRBJ1-1; no clear D gene. This CDR3 comprises 14 residues. V lost 2 bases and J 3 bases, leaving 13 bases between the germline ends. The germline CDR1 and CDR2 sequences are DFQATT and SNEGSKA (reference sequence). This chain's CDR3 is CSARSEILDTEAFF. CDR3 nucleotides: TGCAGTGCTAGAAGTGAGATCCTGGACACTGAAGCTTTCTTT.

The genes are TRBV24-1 and TRBJ1-2; no definite D call. The V end was cut by 4 bases, the J end by 4 bases, with 9 bases between. This CDR3 has 13 amino acids. Germline CDR1 and CDR2: KGHDR and SFDVKD. In DNA, the CDR3 is TGTGCCACCAGTGAAGGGAATGGCTATGGCTACACCTTC. Its protein is CATSEGNGYGYTF.

The chain is built from TRBV5-4 and TRBJ2-1; the match to TRBD1 covers 10 bases. This CDR3 has 18 amino acids. Germline CDR1 SGHNT, CDR2 YYREEE (reference sequence). The ends lost 2 bases at V and 5 bases at J; junction bases unmatched: 13. CDR3: CASSFRITGTGDHNEQFF. The CDR3 bases are TGTGCCAGCAGCTTCAGAATAACCGGGACAGGGGACCACAATGAGCAGTTCTTC.

The V call is TRBV29-1, the J call TRBJ2-3, with D possibly being TRBD1 or TRBD2 (5 bases each). There are 14 residues in the CDR3. Per the germline V gene, CDR1 is SQVTM and CDR2 is ANQGSEA. V lost 4 bases, J lost 2 bases, and 13 bases lay in between. The CDR3 DNA is TGCAGCGTTGCCGGGACGGAGCTCACAGATACGCAGTATTTT. It yields the protein CSVAGTELTDTQYF.

The V gene is TRBV7-6, the J gene TRBJ2-7; D is uncertain. The CDR3 spans 13 residues. Germline V gives CDR1 SGHVS, CDR2 FNYEAQ. V was shortened by 5 bases and J by 5 bases, with 13 bases between the two germline ends. The DNA of the CDR3 is TGTGCCAGCAGCGAGAACCTTGGCGACGAGCAGTACTTC. It specifies CASSENLGDEQYF.

Of note for this clonotype: It is likely a read error, because the conserved phenylalanine at the end of the CDR3 is missing. The chain links TRBV20-1 to TRBJ2-2; a weak D match, TRBD2 (6 bases). The CDR3 is made up of 15 amino acids. Germline V lookup: CDR1 DFQATT, CDR2 SNEGSKA (reference sequence). CDR3: CSARGSGAYTRELFL. The CDR3 DNA follows: TGCAGTGCTAGGGGTAGCGGAGCTTACACCCGGGAGCTGTTTCTT.

The genes are TRBV24-1 and TRBJ2-3; D is undetermined. The CDR3 spans 15 residues. V gave up 0 bases and J gave up 6 bases, with 12 bases separating them. Germline values: CDR1 KGHDR, CDR2 SFDVKD. CDR3 bases: TGTGCCACCAGTGATTTGCAAGGCGCGGTGGATACGCAGTATTTT. It yields the protein CATSDLQGAVDTQYF.

Only a few counts were recorded for this clonotype. CDR3: CASSERVTSYEQYF. The CDR3 nucleotides are TGTGCCAGCAGTGAACGAGTCACCTCCTACGAGCAGTACTTC. V gene TRBV2 combines with J gene TRBJ2-7; D is unresolved. There are 14 residues in the CDR3. CDR1 is SNHLY and CDR2 is FYNNEI in the germline V gene. Trimming shortened V by 2 bases and J by 0 bases, and 8 bases separated the two germline ends.

This clonotype was picked up many times. The J gene is TRBJ2-5, the V gene TRBV3-1, with D perhaps TRBD2 (5 bases). Germline assignment: CDR1 LGHDT and CDR2 YNNKEL (reference sequence). The germline V and J ends were trimmed by 3 bases and 5 bases, with 16 bases remaining between them. The length of the CDR3 is 15 residues. The CDR3 reads CASSQAGSRTETQYF. The CDR3 nucleotides read TGTGCCAGCAGCCAGGCGGGTTCCAGGACGGAGACCCAGTACTTC.

This clonotype came up many times. The gene calls are TRBV19 and TRBJ1-2, with 7 bases matching TRBD1. This CDR3 has 14 residues. Unmatched junction bases numbered 6, after V lost 4 bases and J lost 4 bases. Germline-derived CDR1 and CDR2 are LNHDA and SQIVND (reference sequence). In nucleotides, the CDR3 is TGTGCCAGTAGTACCGACAGGGAGACCTATGGCTACACCTTC. Its protein product is CASSTDRETYGYTF. The full variable domain, rest sourced from reference TRBV19 and TRBJ1-2, is DGGITQSPKYLFRKEGQNVTLSCEQNLNHDAMYWYRQDPGQGLRLIYYSQIVNDFQKGDIAEGYSVSREKKESFPLTVTSAQKNPTAFYLCASSTDRETYGYTFGSGTRLTVV.

The V gene is TRBV7-7, the J gene TRBJ2-5; no clear D gene. The V end was cut by 6 bases, the J end by 7 bases, with 12 bases between. The CDR3 loop spans 12 amino acids. The germline V gene encodes CDR1 SSHAT and CDR2 FNYEAQ (reference sequence). The CDR3 loop reads CASSTKGGTQYF. As DNA, the CDR3 is TGTGCCAGCAGTACCAAGGGCGGGACCCAGTACTTC.

This clonotype was seen at least ten times. The V gene is TRBV20-1, the J gene TRBJ2-1; a possible D gene is TRBD1 (6 bases). The germline gives CDR1 DFQATT, CDR2 SNEGSKA (reference sequence). V was shortened by 5 bases and J by 6 bases, with 8 bases between the two germline ends. This CDR3 is 11 amino acids long. This CDR3 reads CSAWTVNEQFF. The CDR3 DNA is TGCAGTGCTTGGACAGTCAATGAGCAGTTCTTC.

J is TRBJ1-1 and V is TRBV18; D unresolved. V lost 3 bases, J lost 4 bases, and 9 bases lay in between. The CDR3 is 13 residues long. Per the germline V gene, CDR1 is KGHSH and CDR2 is LQKENI. In nucleotides, the CDR3 is TGTGCCAGCTCACCCGCACGAGTCACTGAAGCTTTCTTT. Its protein is CASSPARVTEAFF. The full variable domain, completed using reference TRBV18 and TRBJ1-1, is NAGVMQNPRHLVRRRGQEARLRCSPMKGHSHVYWYRQLPEEGLKFMVYLQKENIIDESGMPKERFSAEFPKEGPSILRIQQVVRGDSAAYFCASSPARVTEAFFGQGTRLTVV.

This clonotype was seen more than once but under ten times. This chain connects TRBV7-2 to TRBJ1-2; D is ambiguous. Germline lookup yields CDR1 SGHTA and CDR2 FQGNSA. V lost 4 bases and J 5 bases, leaving 2 bases between the germline ends. The CDR3 runs to 10 residues. The CDR3 loop is CASSSYGYTF. CDR3 nucleotides: TGTGCCAGCAGCTCGTATGGCTACACCTTC.

This clonotype was seen many times. The gene calls are TRBV9 and TRBJ1-1; D remains unclear. This CDR3 comprises 14 residues. Germline values: CDR1 SGDLS, CDR2 YYNGEE. The germline V and J ends were trimmed by 0 bases and 4 bases, with 10 bases remaining between them. For the CDR3, the DNA is TGTGCCAGCAGCGTAGAGTCCTTGGGCACTGAAGCTTTCTTT. Translating it yields CASSVESLGTEAFF. Based on the CDR3 plus reference TRBV9 and TRBJ1-1, the full variable domain is DSGVTQTPKHLITATGQRVTLRCSPRSGDLSVYWYQQSLDQGLQFLIQYYNGEERAKGNILERFSAQQFPDLHSELNLSSLELGDSALYFCASSVESLGTEAFFGQGTRLTVV.